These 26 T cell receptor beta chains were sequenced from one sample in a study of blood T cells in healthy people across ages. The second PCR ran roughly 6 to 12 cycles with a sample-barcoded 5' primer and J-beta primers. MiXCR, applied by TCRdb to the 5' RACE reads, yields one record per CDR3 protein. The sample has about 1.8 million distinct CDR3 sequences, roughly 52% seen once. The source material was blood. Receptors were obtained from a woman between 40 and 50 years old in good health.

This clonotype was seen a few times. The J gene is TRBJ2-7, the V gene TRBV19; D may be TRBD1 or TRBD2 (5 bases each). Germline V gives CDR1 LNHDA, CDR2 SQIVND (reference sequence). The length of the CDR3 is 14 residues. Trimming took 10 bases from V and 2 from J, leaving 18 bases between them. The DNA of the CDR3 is TGTGCCACCCCGAACCGGGACGGGACCTACGAGCAGTACTTC. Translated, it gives CATPNRDGTYEQYF.

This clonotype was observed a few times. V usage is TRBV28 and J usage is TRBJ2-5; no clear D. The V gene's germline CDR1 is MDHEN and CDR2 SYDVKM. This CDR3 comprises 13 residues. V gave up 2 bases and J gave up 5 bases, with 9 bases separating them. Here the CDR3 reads CASSLPSKETQYF. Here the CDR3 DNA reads TGTGCCAGCAGTTTACCCAGCAAGGAGACCCAGTACTTC.

CDR3 protein: CSADGLDGQGGETQYF. In nucleotides, the CDR3 is TGCAGTGCGGATGGACTCGACGGACAGGGCGGCGAGACCCAGTACTTC. V gene TRBV20-1 combines with J gene TRBJ2-5; 8 bases align to TRBD1. The CDR3 runs 16 residues. With 6 bases clipped from V and 5 bases from J, the junction kept 17 bases outside the gene matches. The germline V gene encodes CDR1 DFQATT and CDR2 SNEGSKA (reference sequence).

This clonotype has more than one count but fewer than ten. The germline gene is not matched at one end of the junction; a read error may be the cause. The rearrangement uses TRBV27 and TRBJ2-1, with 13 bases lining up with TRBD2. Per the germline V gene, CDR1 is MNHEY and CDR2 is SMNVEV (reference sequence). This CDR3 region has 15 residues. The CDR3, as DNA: TGTGCCAGCAGCTCCGGGACTAGCGGGAACAATGAGCGGTTCTTC. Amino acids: CASSSGTSGNNERFF.

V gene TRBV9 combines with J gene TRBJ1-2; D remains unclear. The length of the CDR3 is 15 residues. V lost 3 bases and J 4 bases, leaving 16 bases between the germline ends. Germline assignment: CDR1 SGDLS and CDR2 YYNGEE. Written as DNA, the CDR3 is TGTGCCAGCAGCGATTCCCACGCCGCGGGCTATGGCTACACCTTC. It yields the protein CASSDSHAAGYGYTF. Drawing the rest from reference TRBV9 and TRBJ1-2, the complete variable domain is DSGVTQTPKHLITATGQRVTLRCSPRSGDLSVYWYQQSLDQGLQFLIQYYNGEERAKGNILERFSAQQFPDLHSELNLSSLELGDSALYFCASSDSHAAGYGYTFGSGTRLTVV.

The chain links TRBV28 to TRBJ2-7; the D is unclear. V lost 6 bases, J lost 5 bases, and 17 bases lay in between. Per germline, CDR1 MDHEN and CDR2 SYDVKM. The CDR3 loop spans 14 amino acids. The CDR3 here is CASSPPRRNNEQYF. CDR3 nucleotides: TGTGCCAGCAGCCCCCCTAGACGTAACAACGAGCAGTACTTC.

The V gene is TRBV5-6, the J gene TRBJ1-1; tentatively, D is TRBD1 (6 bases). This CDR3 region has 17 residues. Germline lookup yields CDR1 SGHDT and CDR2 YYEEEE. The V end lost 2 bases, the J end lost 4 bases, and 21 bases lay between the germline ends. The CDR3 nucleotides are TGTGCCAGCAGCTTTTGGGGGACAATAGGGGTGGGCACTGAAGCTTTCTTT. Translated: CASSFWGTIGVGTEAFF.

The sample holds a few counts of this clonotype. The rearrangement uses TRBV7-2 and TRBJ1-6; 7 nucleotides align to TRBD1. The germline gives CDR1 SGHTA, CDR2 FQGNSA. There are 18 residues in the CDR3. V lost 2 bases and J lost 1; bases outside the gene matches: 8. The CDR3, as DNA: TGTGCCAGCAGCTTAAACGACAGGGCCACGTCCTATAATTCACCCCTCCACTTT. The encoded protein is CASSLNDRATSYNSPLHF.

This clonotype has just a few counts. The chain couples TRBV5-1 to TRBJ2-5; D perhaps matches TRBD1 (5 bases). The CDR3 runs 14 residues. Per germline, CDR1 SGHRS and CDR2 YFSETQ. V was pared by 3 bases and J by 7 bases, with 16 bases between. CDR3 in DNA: TGCGCCAGCAGCTCCCGACAGTTGGGCGGGACCCAGTACTTC. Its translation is CASSSRQLGGTQYF.

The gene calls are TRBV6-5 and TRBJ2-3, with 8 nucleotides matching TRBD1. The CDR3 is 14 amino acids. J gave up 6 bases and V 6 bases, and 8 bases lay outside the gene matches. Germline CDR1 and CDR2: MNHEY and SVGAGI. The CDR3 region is CASRPQGAADTQYF. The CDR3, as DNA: TGTGCCAGCAGACCTCAGGGGGCTGCGGATACGCAGTATTTT.

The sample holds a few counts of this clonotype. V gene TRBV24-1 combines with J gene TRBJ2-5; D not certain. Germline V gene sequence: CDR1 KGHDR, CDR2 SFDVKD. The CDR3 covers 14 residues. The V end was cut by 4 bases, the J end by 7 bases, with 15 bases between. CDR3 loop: CATSESTEPGTQYF. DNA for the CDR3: TGTGCCACCAGTGAATCTACGGAACCGGGGACCCAGTACTTC.

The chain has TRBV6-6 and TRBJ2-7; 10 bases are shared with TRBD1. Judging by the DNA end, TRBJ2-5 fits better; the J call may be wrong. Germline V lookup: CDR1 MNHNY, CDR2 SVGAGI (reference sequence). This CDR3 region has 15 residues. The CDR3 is CASSYRTGGWETQYF. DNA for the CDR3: TGTGCCAGCAGTTACCGGACAGGGGGTTGGGAGACCCAGTACTTC.

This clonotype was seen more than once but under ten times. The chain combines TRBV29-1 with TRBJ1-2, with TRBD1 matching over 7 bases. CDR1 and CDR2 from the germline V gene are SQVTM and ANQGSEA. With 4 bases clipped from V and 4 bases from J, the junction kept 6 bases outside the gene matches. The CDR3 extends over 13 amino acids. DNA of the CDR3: TGCAGCGTTGTAGGGGGCGCAGGCTATGGCTACACCTTC. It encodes CSVVGGAGYGYTF.

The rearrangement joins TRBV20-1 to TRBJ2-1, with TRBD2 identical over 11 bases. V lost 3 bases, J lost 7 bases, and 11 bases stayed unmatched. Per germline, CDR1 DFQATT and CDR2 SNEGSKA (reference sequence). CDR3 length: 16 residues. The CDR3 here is CSASGSGTSGSNEQFF. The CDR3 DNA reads TGCAGTGCTAGTGGGTCTGGGACTAGCGGTTCAAATGAGCAGTTCTTC.

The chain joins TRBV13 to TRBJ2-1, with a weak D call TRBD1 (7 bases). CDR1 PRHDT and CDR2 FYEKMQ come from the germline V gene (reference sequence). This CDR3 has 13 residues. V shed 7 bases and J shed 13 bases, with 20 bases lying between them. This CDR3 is CASIDREAETQFF. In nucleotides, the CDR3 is TGTGCCAGCATCGACAGGGAGGCGGAGACCCAGTTCTTC.

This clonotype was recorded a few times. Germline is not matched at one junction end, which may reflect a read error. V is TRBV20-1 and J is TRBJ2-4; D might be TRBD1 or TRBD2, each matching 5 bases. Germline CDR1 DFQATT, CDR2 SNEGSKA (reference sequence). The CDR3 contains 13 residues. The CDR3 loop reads CSVRGVAKNIQYF. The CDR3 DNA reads TGCAGTGTTAGAGGGGTAGCCAAAAACATTCAGTACTTC.

The CDR3 region is CASSLNSTAFYGYTF. In nucleotides, the CDR3 is TGCGCCAGCAGCTTGAACTCGACAGCTTTCTATGGCTACACCTTC. V is TRBV5-1 and J is TRBJ1-2; D may be TRBD1 (5 bases). Germline CDR1 reads SGHRS; CDR2 reads YFSETQ. CDR3 size: 15 residues. V was clipped by 1 base and J by 4 bases, with 14 bases between them.

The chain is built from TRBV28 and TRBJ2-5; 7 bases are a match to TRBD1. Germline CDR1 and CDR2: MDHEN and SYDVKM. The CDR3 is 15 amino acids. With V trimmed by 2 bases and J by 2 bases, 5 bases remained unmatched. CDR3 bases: TGTGCCAGCAGTTTACAGGGGGTTCCACAAGAGACCCAGTACTTC. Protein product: CASSLQGVPQETQYF.

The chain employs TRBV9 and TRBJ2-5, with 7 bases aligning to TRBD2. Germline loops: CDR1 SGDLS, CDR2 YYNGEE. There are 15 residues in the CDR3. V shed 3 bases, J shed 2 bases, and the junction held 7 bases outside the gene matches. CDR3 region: CASSGSGPLQETQYF. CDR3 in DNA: TGTGCCAGCAGCGGTAGCGGGCCCCTTCAAGAGACCCAGTACTTC.

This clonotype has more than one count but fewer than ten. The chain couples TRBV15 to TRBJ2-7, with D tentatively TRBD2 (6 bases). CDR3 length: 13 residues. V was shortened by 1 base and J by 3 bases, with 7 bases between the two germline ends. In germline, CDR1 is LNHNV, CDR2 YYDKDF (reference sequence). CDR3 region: CATSRVGSYEQYF. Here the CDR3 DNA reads TGTGCCACCAGCAGAGTCGGGAGCTACGAGCAGTACTTC.

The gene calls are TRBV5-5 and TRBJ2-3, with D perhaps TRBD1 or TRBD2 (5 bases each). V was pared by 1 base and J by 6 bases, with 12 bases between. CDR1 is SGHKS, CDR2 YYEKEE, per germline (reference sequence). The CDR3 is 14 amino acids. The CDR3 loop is CASSLKTGGDTQYF. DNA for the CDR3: TGTGCCAGCAGCTTGAAAACTGGGGGTGATACGCAGTATTTT.

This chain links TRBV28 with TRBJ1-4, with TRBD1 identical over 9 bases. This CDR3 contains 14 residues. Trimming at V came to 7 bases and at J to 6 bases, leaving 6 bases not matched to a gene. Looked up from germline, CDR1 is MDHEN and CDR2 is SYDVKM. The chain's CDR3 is CASTSGQGYEKLFF. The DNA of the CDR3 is TGTGCCAGCACTTCCGGACAGGGGTATGAAAAACTGTTTTTT.

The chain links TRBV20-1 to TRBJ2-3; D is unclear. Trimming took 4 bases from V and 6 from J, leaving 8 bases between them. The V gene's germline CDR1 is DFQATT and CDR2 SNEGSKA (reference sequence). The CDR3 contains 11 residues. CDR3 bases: TGCAGTGCTAATTCTGGGGATACGCAGTATTTT. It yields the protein CSANSGDTQYF.

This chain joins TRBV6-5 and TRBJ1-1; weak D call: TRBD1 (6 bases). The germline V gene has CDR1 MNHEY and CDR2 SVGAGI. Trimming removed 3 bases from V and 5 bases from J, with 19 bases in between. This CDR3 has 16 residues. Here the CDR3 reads CASSYTQGMLRTEAFF. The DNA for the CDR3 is TGTGCCAGCAGTTATACCCAGGGGATGCTGAGGACTGAAGCTTTCTTT.

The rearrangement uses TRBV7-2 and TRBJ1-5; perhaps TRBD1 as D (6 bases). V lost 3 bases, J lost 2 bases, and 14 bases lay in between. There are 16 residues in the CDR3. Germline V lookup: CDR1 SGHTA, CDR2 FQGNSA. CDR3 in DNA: TGTGCCAGCAGCTTGGCCTACAGGGAACGCAATCAGCCCCAGCATTTT. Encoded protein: CASSLAYRERNQPQHF.

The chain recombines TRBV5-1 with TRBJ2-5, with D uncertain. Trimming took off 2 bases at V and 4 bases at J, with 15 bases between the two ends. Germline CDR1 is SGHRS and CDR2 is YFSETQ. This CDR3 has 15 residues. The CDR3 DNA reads TGCGCCAGCAGCTTTTCGTCCGGAAGTGGAGAGACCCAGTACTTC. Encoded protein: CASSFSSGSGETQYF. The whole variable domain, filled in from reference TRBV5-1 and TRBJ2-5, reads KAGVTQTPRYLIKTRGQQVTLSCSPISGHRSVSWYQQTPGQGLQFLFEYFSETQRNKGNFPGRFSGRQFSNSRSEMNVSTLELGDSALYLCASSFSSGSGETQYFGPGTRLLVL.